The 3 T cell receptor beta chains given below trace back to one sample, sequenced in a study of blood T cell repertoires in COVID-19. Libraries were prepared by immunoSEQ multiplex PCR; TCRdb keeps only in-frame clonotypes and omits some of them. The sample has just over 650,000 clones; 85% to 90% are singletons. What was sequenced was peripheral blood. These receptors were obtained from a woman aged 18-29 years with acute or convalescent COVID-19.

The J gene is TRBJ1-4, the V gene TRBV5-1; TRBD1 matches at 8 bases. Germline V lookup: CDR1 SGHRS, CDR2 YFSETQ. The CDR3 consists of 14 residues. V lost 5 bases, J lost 8 bases, and 8 bases stayed unmatched. The CDR3 is CASRSGTGKEKLFF. The CDR3, as DNA: TGCGCCAGCAGGTCCGGGACAGGCAAAGAAAAACTGTTTTTT.

J is TRBJ1-1 and V is TRBV5-1; 7 bases fit TRBD1. Germline V CDR1 and CDR2: SGHRS, YFSETQ. V was clipped by 0 bases and J by 1 base; unmatched bases: 9. This CDR3 is built from 17 residues. The CDR3 sequence: CASSLARQGVRNTEAFF. The DNA for the CDR3 is TGCGCCAGCAGCTTGGCACGCCAGGGGGTTAGGAACACTGAAGCTTTCTTT.

This clone was seen only a few times. The V and J genes are TRBV18 and TRBJ1-1, with D possibly matching TRBD1 (6 bases). Trimming stripped 1 base from V and 4 bases from J, with 16 bases between. The CDR3 extends over 16 amino acids. Germline-derived CDR1 and CDR2 are KGHSH and LQKENI. This chain's CDR3 is CASSPRVGGEATEAFF. The CDR3 bases are TGTGCCAGCTCACCACGGGTTGGGGGCGAGGCCACTGAAGCTTTCTTT.